These 17 T cell receptor beta chains were sequenced from one sample in a study of beta chain features in type 1 diabetes. Expressed TCRB transcripts were sequenced after all isolated RNA was converted to cDNA. Only in-frame clones appear in the TCRdb table, and some are missing; sequencing was by immunoSEQ multiplex PCR. The sample lists 150,000 to 200,000 clones, approximately 9% occurring once. Sequencing was done on a sample of central memory CD4+ T cells from blood. These receptors were obtained from a woman aged 18-29 years in good health.

This clone was recorded a few times. The chain couples TRBV7-9 to TRBJ1-4; D might be TRBD1 (5 bases). There are 14 residues in the CDR3. Germline V gives CDR1 SEHNR, CDR2 FQNEAQ (reference sequence). V shed 0 bases and J shed 5 bases, with 7 bases lying between them. The CDR3 nucleotides are TGTGCCAGCAGCTTAGCCGGGGGGAATGAAAAACTGTTTTTT. Protein sequence: CASSLAGGNEKLFF.

This clone has a count of ten or more. The V and J genes are TRBV2 and TRBJ2-3; TRBD1 agrees at 7 bases. This CDR3 has 13 residues. The V segment lost 6 bases and the J segment 6 bases; nucleotides outside the gene matches: 6. Germline CDR1 SNHLY, CDR2 FYNNEI. The CDR3, as DNA: TGTGCCAGCAGACAGGGGACGGGGGATACGCAGTATTTT. It is translated as CASRQGTGDTQYF. Looking up the rest from reference TRBV2 and TRBJ2-3 gives the full variable domain: EPEVTQTPSHQVTQMGQEVILRCVPISNHLYFYWYRQILGQKVEFLVSFYNNEISEKSEIFDDQFSVERPDGSNFTLKIRSTKLEDSAMYFCASRQGTGDTQYFGPGTRLTVL.

V and J are TRBV5-1 and TRBJ1-2; no firm D call. The CDR3 has 15 amino acids. Germline CDR1 reads SGHRS; CDR2 reads YFSETQ. V was clipped by 4 bases and J by 4 bases, with 17 bases between them. The CDR3 DNA sequence: TGCGCCAGCAGCCCGGAAGGCACGGACTTCTATGGCTACACCTTC. Amino acid sequence: CASSPEGTDFYGYTF.

The chain employs TRBV7-9 and TRBJ2-3, with D possibly being TRBD1 (6 bases). This CDR3 is built from 15 residues. V gave up 3 bases and J gave up 3 bases, with 13 bases separating them. Germline CDR1 and CDR2: SEHNR and FQNEAQ (reference sequence). This CDR3 is CASSFGYRETDTQYF. CDR3 nucleotide sequence: TGTGCCAGCAGCTTTGGGTACAGGGAAACAGATACGCAGTATTTT.

The chain combines TRBV5-1 with TRBJ2-3; a possible D gene is TRBD1 (6 bases). Trimming took 4 bases from V and 4 from J, leaving 19 bases between them. CDR1 is SGHRS and CDR2 is YFSETQ in the germline V gene. The CDR3 has 16 residues. The CDR3 DNA sequence: TGCGCCAGCAGCGGGGGCCAGGGACGTATAGCAGATACGCAGTATTTT. Translated: CASSGGQGRIADTQYF.

This clone was counted between two and nine times. The rearrangement joins TRBV5-1 to TRBJ2-3; the D gene is possibly TRBD2 (5 bases). CDR3 length: 12 amino acids. V was pared by 8 bases and J by 3 bases, with 10 bases between. Germline V CDR1 and CDR2: SGHRS, YFSETQ. The CDR3 region is CARRAFTDTQYF. The CDR3 DNA reads as TGCGCCAGGAGGGCCTTTACAGATACGCAGTATTTT.

This clone has more than one count but fewer than ten. The V call is TRBV2, the J call TRBJ2-2; 8 bases align to TRBD1. The CDR3 contains 15 residues. Germline V gene sequence: CDR1 SNHLY, CDR2 FYNNEI. V lost 6 bases, J lost 4 bases, and 7 bases stayed unmatched. The DNA of the CDR3 is TGTGCCAGCAGGAGGGACAGGAGTTCCACCGGGGAGCTGTTTTTT. This codes for CASRRDRSSTGELFF. The full variable domain, completed using reference TRBV2 and TRBJ2-2, is EPEVTQTPSHQVTQMGQEVILRCVPISNHLYFYWYRQILGQKVEFLVSFYNNEISEKSEIFDDQFSVERPDGSNFTLKIRSTKLEDSAMYFCASRRDRSSTGELFFGEGSRLTVL.

The chain links TRBV5-6 to TRBJ1-1; perhaps TRBD1 as D (5 bases). CDR1 and CDR2 (germline): SGHDT, YYEEEE. V was clipped by 0 bases and J by 5 bases, with 14 bases between them. This CDR3 is built from 15 residues. Here the CDR3 reads CASSLAMEGRTEAFF. CDR3 nucleotides: TGTGCCAGCAGCTTGGCCATGGAGGGGCGGACTGAAGCTTTCTTT.

V usage is TRBV6-5 and J usage is TRBJ2-5; 7 bases fit TRBD1. CDR1 is MNHEY and CDR2 is SVGAGI in the germline V gene. The trim removed 6 bases at V and 5 bases at J, leaving 9 bases unmatched. The CDR3 loop spans 14 amino acids. CDR3 amino acids: CASRARQGTETQYF. The CDR3 region has the DNA TGTGCCAGCAGAGCGAGACAGGGAACGGAGACCCAGTACTTC.

This clone was observed a handful of times. The rearrangement uses TRBV30 and TRBJ2-1, with unresolved D. This CDR3 is built from 12 residues. Trimming shortened V by 3 bases and J by 9 bases, and 12 bases separated the two germline ends. The V gene's germline CDR1 is GTSNPN and CDR2 SVGIG (reference sequence). The CDR3 loop reads CAWSRGAGEQFF. The DNA of the CDR3 is TGTGCCTGGAGCCGTGGCGCAGGTGAGCAGTTCTTC.

The genes are TRBV23-1 and TRBJ2-3; 16 bases are shared with TRBD2. TRBV23-1 is placed among ORFs of uncertain function. CDR3 size: 19 residues. The ends lost 6 bases at V and 5 bases at J; junction bases unmatched: 14. CDR3 in DNA: TGCGCCAGCAGCCAGCCGGGACTAGCGGGAGGGCCTAGAGGAGATACGCAGTATTTT. Translating it yields CASSQPGLAGGPRGDTQYF.

The rearrangement links TRBV14 to TRBJ2-3; 8 nucleotides agree with TRBD2. The V gene's germline CDR1 is SGHDN and CDR2 FVKESK. Trimming took 4 bases from V and 7 from J; bases not matched to a gene: 7. The CDR3 sequence is 14 residues long. CDR3 DNA sequence: TGTGCCAGCAGCCCTACCGGGAGGGTGAATACGCAGTATTTT. Translating gives CASSPTGRVNTQYF. The full variable domain, with the rest looked up from reference TRBV14 and TRBJ2-3, is EAGVTQFPSHSVIEKGQTVTLRCDPISGHDNLYWYRRVMGKEIKFLLHFVKESKQDESGMPNNRFLAERTGGTYSTLKVQPAELEDSGVYFCASSPTGRVNTQYFGPGTRLTVL.

The chain employs TRBV30 and TRBJ1-2; TRBD1 aligns across 9 bases. Per germline, CDR1 GTSNPN and CDR2 SVGIG (reference sequence). V dropped 1 base and J dropped 8; count of bases not matched to a gene: 5. The CDR3 is 13 amino acids. The chain's CDR3 is CAWSATGGSGYTF. CDR3 coding DNA: TGTGCCTGGAGTGCGACAGGGGGTTCAGGCTACACCTTC.

The sample holds many counts of this clone. The same CDR3 can be traced to other DNA sequences in this sample. The rearrangement links TRBV29-1 to TRBJ1-1; TRBD1 is a possible D gene (5 bases). Germline values: CDR1 SQVTM, CDR2 ANQGSEA. CDR3 size: 13 residues. V was cut by 6 bases and J by 0 bases, with 11 bases left in between. The CDR3 DNA reads as TGCAGCGTCCGCCGACAGCTGAACACTGAAGCTTTCTTT. Translated, it gives CSVRRQLNTEAFF.

This clone was counted between two and nine times. The chain carries TRBV12-5 and TRBJ2-3; D unclear. The V gene's germline CDR1 is LGHNT and CDR2 FRNRAP. The CDR3 contains 12 residues. V was clipped by 6 bases and J by 6 bases, with 10 bases between them. CDR3 nucleotides: TGTGCTAGTGGATTAGCCGGGGATACGCAGTATTTT. Translating gives CASGLAGDTQYF. Together with reference TRBV12-5 and TRBJ2-3, the CDR3 gives the full variable domain: DARVTQTPRHKVTEMGQEVTMRCQPILGHNTVFWYRQTMMQGLELLAYFRNRAPLDDSGMPKDRFSAEMPDATLATLKIQPSEPRDSAVYFCASGLAGDTQYFGPGTRLTVL.

The chain has TRBV5-1 and TRBJ2-2; 8 bases agree with TRBD2. The CDR3 extends over 15 amino acids. The junction had 8 bases not matched to a gene; V was cut back by 4 bases and J by 6 bases. CDR1 is SGHRS, CDR2 YFSETQ, per germline. CDR3 amino acids: CASSAGTRLSGELFF. DNA of the CDR3: TGCGCCAGCAGCGCCGGGACTAGGCTCTCCGGGGAGCTGTTTTTT.

There are a few counts of this clone. V gene TRBV6-1 combines with J gene TRBJ2-6, with D possibly being TRBD2 (6 bases). V lost 7 bases to trimming and J lost 2 bases, with 12 bases between them. The CDR3 extends over 15 amino acids. Germline V gene sequence: CDR1 MNHNS, CDR2 SASEGT. This CDR3 reads CASMASGAGANVLTF. The DNA for the CDR3 is TGTGCCAGCATGGCATCGGGGGCTGGGGCCAACGTCCTGACTTTC.